One and the same sample provided the 30 T cell receptor beta chains below, sequenced in a study of OX40 agonist ivuxolimab in advanced cancers. Library preparation employed the immunoSEQ multiplex PCR assay. TCRdb's version of the immuneACCESS table is confined to in-frame rearrangements and falls short of the full clone set. An unresolved V gene accounts for under half of the shortfall where checked; the remainder is of unknown origin. In this sample the table shows more than 65,000 clones, around 91% of which occur a single time. 8% to 11% of the sample is taken by the ten largest. The material sequenced was CD4+ or CD8+ T cells sorted from blood, taken in a trial of the OX40 agonist ivuxolimab. All receptors come from an adult with an advanced solid tumor such as melanoma, head and neck, liver or kidney cancer.

The chain recombines TRBV7-2 with TRBJ2-7, with 8 bases fitting TRBD1. The CDR3 spans 14 residues. Germline CDR1 is SGHTA and CDR2 is FQGNSA. The ends lost 0 bases at V and 4 bases at J; junction bases unmatched: 2. The DNA for the CDR3 is TGTGCCAGCAGCTTAGCCAGACAGGGGTACGAGCAGTACTTC. Protein sequence: CASSLARQGYEQYF.

This clone was seen more than once but under ten times. The chain is built from TRBV28 and TRBJ1-2, with unresolved D. From germline, CDR1 is MDHEN and CDR2 SYDVKM. V dropped 9 bases and J dropped 3 bases, with 14 bases sitting between them. The CDR3 has 13 amino acids. For the CDR3, the DNA is TGTGCCAGGGCTCGGGCAGCAGACTATGGCTACACCTTC. This translates into CARARAADYGYTF.

This sequence joins TRBV19 and TRBJ1-3, with D hard to call. V was pared by 5 bases and J by 1 base, with 9 bases between. The CDR3 is 14 residues long. CDR1 and CDR2 (germline): LNHDA, SQIVND (reference sequence). Here the CDR3 DNA reads TGTGCCAGTAGTCAATCCAGTTCTGGAAACACCATATATTTT. This encodes CASSQSSSGNTIYF.

This sequence joins TRBV7-2 and TRBJ2-7; TRBD2 agrees at 8 bases. This CDR3 has 15 amino acids. The V gene's germline CDR1 is SGHTA and CDR2 FQGNSA. V lost 4 bases and J lost 1; bases outside the gene matches: 6. CDR3 in amino acids: CASSSQAGESYEQYF. CDR3 nucleotide sequence: TGTGCCAGCAGCTCCCAAGCGGGAGAGTCCTACGAGCAGTACTTC.

The chain carries TRBV15 and TRBJ2-2; 9 bases line up with TRBD2. The V gene's germline CDR1 is LNHNV and CDR2 YYDKDF (reference sequence). The CDR3 contains 16 residues. Trimming took 8 bases from V and 1 from J; bases not matched to a gene: 8. CDR3 bases: TGTGCCACCGGACTGGATAGCGGGAGGAACACCGGGGAGCTGTTTTTT. The encoded protein is CATGLDSGRNTGELFF.

The genes are TRBV21-1 and TRBJ2-2; no check of the table's D call, TRBD1, against the DNA was made. TRBV21-1 is shown as a pseudogene. The length of the CDR3 is 13 residues. The CDR3 sequence is CASSIRRAGELFF. As DNA, the CDR3 is TGTGCCAGCAGCATACGCAGGGCCGGGGAGCTGTTTTTT.

The chain employs TRBV27 and TRBJ2-5, with 11 nucleotides matching TRBD2. The V and J ends lost 6 bases and 2 bases, in that order; junction bases with no gene match: 5. This CDR3 has 15 amino acids. The germline V gene has CDR1 MNHEY and CDR2 SMNVEV (reference sequence). The DNA of the CDR3 is TGTGCCAGCAGCGGGGGACTAGCGGTTCAAGAGACCCAGTACTTC. This translates into CASSGGLAVQETQYF.

The chain combines TRBV4-1 with TRBJ2-7; D unclear. CDR3 size: 16 residues. The V end lost 4 bases, the J end lost 2 bases, and 18 bases lay between the germline ends. CDR1 and CDR2 from the germline V gene are MGHRA and YSYEKL. CDR3 loop: CASSPSVGSSTYEQYF. The CDR3 bases are TGCGCCAGCAGCCCCTCGGTAGGCAGCAGTACCTACGAGCAGTACTTC.

V is TRBV7-9 and J is TRBJ2-4, with TRBD1 matching over 7 bases. From germline, CDR1 is SEHNR and CDR2 FQNEAQ (reference sequence). The CDR3 is 15 amino acids. Trimming removed 1 base from V and 6 bases from J; junction bases left unmatched: 6. CDR3 residues: CASSLDWDSRNIQYF. The CDR3 nucleotides are TGTGCCAGCAGCTTAGATTGGGACAGTAGAAACATTCAGTACTTC.

The V gene is TRBV7-2, the J gene TRBJ1-2, with D perhaps matching TRBD1 (5 bases). Trimming took 5 bases from V and 8 from J, leaving 9 bases between them. The CDR3 is 11 residues long. From germline, CDR1 is SGHTA and CDR2 FQGNSA. The CDR3 DNA follows: TGTGCCAGCAGCACCGGGGGAGGCTACACCTTC. This encodes CASSTGGGYTF. Complete variable domain (other parts from reference TRBV7-2 and TRBJ1-2): GAGVSQSPSNKVTEKGKDVELRCDPISGHTALYWYRQSLGQGLEFLIYFQGNSAPDKSGLPSDRFSAERTGGSVSTLTIQRTQQEDSAVYLCASSTGGGYTFGSGTRLTVV.

This clone was observed a few times. The rearrangement links TRBV7-2 to TRBJ1-3; 8 bases agree with TRBD1. CDR3 size: 16 residues. V lost 5 bases and J lost 0; bases outside the gene matches: 6. Germline V gives CDR1 SGHTA, CDR2 FQGNSA. The CDR3 here is CASSSGTGLSGNTIYF. The DNA for the CDR3 is TGTGCCAGCAGCAGTGGGACAGGCCTCTCTGGAAACACCATATATTTT.

The chain is built from TRBV5-4 and TRBJ1-4, with TRBD1 identical over 7 bases. CDR1 is SGHNT and CDR2 is YYREEE in the germline V gene (reference sequence). The trim removed 4 bases at V and 6 bases at J, leaving 12 bases unmatched. The CDR3 sequence is 16 residues long. CDR3 sequence: CASSDGQTGNYEKLFF. In DNA form, the CDR3 reads TGTGCCAGCAGCGACGGACAGACAGGGAATTATGAAAAACTGTTTTTT. Together with reference TRBV5-4 and TRBJ1-4, the CDR3 gives the full variable domain: ETGVTQSPTHLIKTRGQQVTLRCSSQSGHNTVSWYQQALGQGPQFIFQYYREEENGRGNFPPRFSGLQFPNYSSELNVNALELDDSALYLCASSDGQTGNYEKLFFGSGTQLSVL.

This chain joins TRBV27 and TRBJ2-7, with 7 bases lining up with TRBD1. CDR1 and CDR2 (germline): MNHEY, SMNVEV (reference sequence). J was trimmed by 2 bases and V by 6 bases; bases with no gene match: 7. This CDR3 has 14 residues. CDR3 amino acids: CASRPWDRPYEQYF. In nucleotides, the CDR3 is TGTGCCAGCAGGCCTTGGGACAGACCCTACGAGCAGTACTTC.

The rearrangement uses TRBV7-9 and TRBJ2-1; 11 bases map to TRBD2. After removal of 5 bases from V and 7 bases from J, the junction contained 7 bases not matched to a gene. CDR1 and CDR2 (germline): SEHNR, FQNEAQ (reference sequence). The CDR3 has 15 residues. This CDR3 is CASSPRLAGGNEQFF. DNA of the CDR3: TGTGCCAGCAGCCCCCGGCTAGCGGGAGGAAATGAGCAGTTCTTC.

The chain combines TRBV5-1 with TRBJ2-4; TRBD1 is a possible D gene (5 bases). This CDR3 is built from 13 residues. Germline V gives CDR1 SGHRS, CDR2 YFSETQ. The V end was cut by 7 bases, the J end by 6 bases, with 14 bases between. CDR3 in amino acids: CASRYGQTNIQYF. CDR3 DNA: TGCGCCAGCCGATATGGACAAACAAACATTCAGTACTTC.

The rearrangement uses TRBV27 and TRBJ2-1, with D possibly TRBD2 on 7 matching bases. The CDR3 contains 13 residues. The germline V gene encodes CDR1 MNHEY and CDR2 SMNVEV (reference sequence). Trimming took 5 bases from V and 9 from J, leaving 14 bases between them. CDR3 nucleotides: TGTGCCAGCAGTGGGGGGGCGAGAGTTGAGCAGTTCTTC. This encodes CASSGGARVEQFF.

This clone was seen once. V is TRBV28 and J is TRBJ2-5; perhaps TRBD2 as D (6 bases). The V and J ends lost 2 bases and 5 bases respectively, with 9 bases between them. This CDR3 comprises 13 residues. CDR1 is MDHEN, CDR2 SYDVKM, per germline. CDR3 nucleotides: TGTGCCAGCAGTTTAAACGGGGGTGAGACCCAGTACTTC. Its protein is CASSLNGGETQYF.

On this clone itself: Other DNA sequences within the sample encode an identical CDR3. This chain connects TRBV7-2 to TRBJ2-1, with D uncertain. Germline loops: CDR1 SGHTA, CDR2 FQGNSA. V lost 1 base to trimming and J lost 10 bases, with 17 bases between them. The CDR3 contains 15 residues. The CDR3 DNA reads as TGTGCCAGCAGCTTAGTCTCCGGACCCAAAGGCGAGCAGTTCTTC. This encodes CASSLVSGPKGEQFF.

The rearrangement joins TRBV28 to TRBJ2-2, with D unclear. V was pared by 6 bases and J by 5 bases, with 10 bases between. This CDR3 region has 13 residues. CDR1 MDHEN and CDR2 SYDVKM come from the germline V gene. The chain's CDR3 is CASSPHTTGELFF. For the CDR3, the DNA is TGTGCCAGCAGCCCCCATACTACCGGGGAGCTGTTTTTT.

Here the CDR3 reads CASSPANYGYTF. For the CDR3, the DNA is TGTGCCAGCAGCCCTGCGAACTATGGCTACACCTTC. The rearrangement joins TRBV28 to TRBJ1-2, with D unclear. Trimming removed 6 bases from V and 2 bases from J, with 7 bases in between. This CDR3 region has 12 residues. Germline V lookup: CDR1 MDHEN, CDR2 SYDVKM.

This chain connects TRBV27 to TRBJ1-2, with a tentative D call TRBD1 (6 bases). Per the germline V gene, CDR1 is MNHEY and CDR2 is SMNVEV (reference sequence). Trimming pared 6 bases from V and 2 bases from J, leaving 13 bases between. The CDR3 length is 14 residues. DNA for the CDR3: TGTGCCAGCAGCAGAGACAGGCGGAACTATGGCTACACCTTC. This translates into CASSRDRRNYGYTF.

This clone was recorded once. The chain recombines TRBV18 with TRBJ2-7, with D tentatively TRBD1 (6 bases). Trimming removed 4 bases at V and 6 bases at J, with 13 bases between. CDR1 KGHSH and CDR2 LQKENI come from the germline V gene. There are 13 residues in the CDR3. CDR3 DNA: TGTGCCAGCTCACGGGGGCGCCAGGTCGAGCAGTACTTC. This gives the protein CASSRGRQVEQYF. The full variable domain, rest sourced from reference TRBV18 and TRBJ2-7, is NAGVMQNPRHLVRRRGQEARLRCSPMKGHSHVYWYRQLPEEGLKFMVYLQKENIIDESGMPKERFSAEFPKEGPSILRIQQVVRGDSAAYFCASSRGRQVEQYFGPGTRLTVT.

This sequence joins TRBV6-5 and TRBJ2-7; 12 bases align to TRBD2. CDR3 size: 15 residues. The V gene end was trimmed by 6 bases and the J gene end by 1 base; junction bases not matched to a gene: 4. Germline assignment: CDR1 MNHEY and CDR2 SVGAGI. The CDR3, as DNA: TGTGCCAGCAGCCAAGGGACTAGCGGGTCCTACGAGCAGTACTTC. It encodes CASSQGTSGSYEQYF.

The V call is TRBV7-2, the J call TRBJ1-1; the D gene is possibly TRBD1 (5 bases). Germline values: CDR1 SGHTA, CDR2 FQGNSA. The CDR3 extends over 15 amino acids. V was pared by 1 base and J by 0 bases, with 9 bases between. CDR3 DNA: TGTGCCAGCAGCTTAGGTGGCAGGGTGAACACTGAAGCTTTCTTT. This encodes CASSLGGRVNTEAFF. Together with reference TRBV7-2 and TRBJ1-1, the CDR3 gives the full variable domain: GAGVSQSPSNKVTEKGKDVELRCDPISGHTALYWYRQSLGQGLEFLIYFQGNSAPDKSGLPSDRFSAERTGGSVSTLTIQRTQQEDSAVYLCASSLGGRVNTEAFFGQGTRLTVV.

The rearrangement joins TRBV2 to TRBJ2-5; 7 bases are a match to TRBD1. From germline, CDR1 is SNHLY and CDR2 FYNNEI. CDR3 size: 13 residues. V was pared by 8 bases and J by 6 bases, with 9 bases of the junction left unmatched. This CDR3 reads CASSGTGEQTQYF. The CDR3 DNA is TGTGCCAGCTCCGGCACAGGGGAACAGACCCAGTACTTC. The whole variable domain, remainder taken from reference TRBV2 and TRBJ2-5, is EPEVTQTPSHQVTQMGQEVILRCVPISNHLYFYWYRQILGQKVEFLVSFYNNEISEKSEIFDDQFSVERPDGSNFTLKIRSTKLEDSAMYFCASSGTGEQTQYFGPGTRLLVL.

The chain's CDR3 is CSGVRRDEQFF. The CDR3 region has the DNA TGCAGCGGCGTCAGGCGCGATGAGCAGTTCTTC. The chain employs TRBV29-1 and TRBJ2-1; D call uncertain. CDR3 length: 11 residues. Germline-derived CDR1 and CDR2 are SQVTM and ANQGSEA. V was pared by 7 bases and J by 8 bases, with 12 bases between.

The chain is built from TRBV19 and TRBJ2-6; the D gene is possibly TRBD1 (5 bases). This CDR3 has 21 amino acids. Germline V lookup: CDR1 LNHDA, CDR2 SQIVND (reference sequence). Trimming pared 8 bases from V and 0 bases from J, leaving 29 bases between. The CDR3 coding sequence is TGTGCCAGTCCCCTGCCTCTAGACAGCGCATTATATTCCTCTGGGGCCAACGTCCTGACTTTC. Its protein is CASPLPLDSALYSSGANVLTF.

This clone came up once. This rearrangement joins TRBV2 to TRBJ2-7; possibly TRBD1 for D (5 bases). Trimming took 6 bases from V and 5 from J, leaving 20 bases between them. CDR3 size: 15 residues. Germline CDR1 is SNHLY and CDR2 is FYNNEI. Here the CDR3 reads CASRSLQGRRHEQYF. Written as DNA, the CDR3 is TGTGCCAGCAGGAGTCTTCAGGGTCGGCGGCACGAGCAGTACTTC.

The chain carries TRBV5-1 and TRBJ2-3; D tentatively reads TRBD1 or TRBD2 (6 bases each). V dropped 4 bases and J dropped 1 base, with 16 bases sitting between them. Looked up from germline, CDR1 is SGHRS and CDR2 is YFSETQ. The CDR3 spans 16 residues. The CDR3 DNA reads TGCGCCAGCAGCGGAGGGGGACCAATAGGCACAGATACGCAGTATTTT. It is translated as CASSGGGPIGTDTQYF. The variable domain in full, with the rest retrieved from reference TRBV5-1 and TRBJ2-3, is KAGVTQTPRYLIKTRGQQVTLSCSPISGHRSVSWYQQTPGQGLQFLFEYFSETQRNKGNFPGRFSGRQFSNSRSEMNVSTLELGDSALYLCASSGGGPIGTDTQYFGPGTRLTVL.

V and J are TRBV19 and TRBJ2-7; TRBD2 matches at 7 bases. The CDR3 covers 16 residues. Germline CDR1 is LNHDA and CDR2 is SQIVND (reference sequence). Germline trimming cut 6 bases from V and 2 bases from J; bases unmatched to any gene: 13. CDR3 coding DNA: TGTGCCAGTAGGCGAGCTGGCGGGAGCTCACCCTACGAGCAGTACTTC. This sequence encodes CASRRAGGSSPYEQYF.